The 10 T cell receptor beta chains listed next were all sequenced from one sample in a study of blood T cell repertoires in COVID-19. Produced via immunoSEQ multiplex PCR; TCRdb's table is partial and in-frame only. The data show approximately 300,000 clones, with about 83% seen just once and around 1.5% held by the top ten. The source material was peripheral blood. The receptors originated from a woman in her forties or fifties with acute or convalescent COVID-19.

This clone was seen a few times. V and J are TRBV5-5 and TRBJ2-2; D is undetermined. V gave up 1 base and J gave up 1 base, with 5 bases separating them. Germline lookup yields CDR1 SGHKS and CDR2 YYEKEE (reference sequence). The CDR3 is 14 residues long. Written as DNA, the CDR3 is TGTGCCAGCAGCTTGACTCAGAACACCGGGGAGCTGTTTTTT. This encodes CASSLTQNTGELFF.

The rearrangement links TRBV18 to TRBJ2-3, with TRBD2 identical over 14 bases. Per the germline V gene, CDR1 is KGHSH and CDR2 is LQKENI. This CDR3 region has 17 residues. J gave up 2 bases and V 5 bases, and 6 bases lay outside the gene matches. CDR3 coding DNA: TGTGCCAGCTCAACCGAGACTAGCGGGAGGGACACAGATACGCAGTATTTT. Translation gives CASSTETSGRDTDTQYF.

The table lists this clone with a count of one. This CDR3 is also generated by other DNA sequences in the sample. This chain connects TRBV5-1 to TRBJ1-2; the match to TRBD1 covers 9 bases. The CDR3 length is 14 residues. Trimming took 4 bases from V and 2 from J; bases not matched to a gene: 3. Germline-derived CDR1 and CDR2 are SGHRS and YFSETQ. CDR3 nucleotide sequence: TGCGCCAGCAGCCTAGGACAGGGGAACTATGGCTACACCTTC. Protein: CASSLGQGNYGYTF.

CDR3 DNA: TGTGCCAGCAGCTCGGACAGGAAGTCCGAGCAGTACTTC. Its protein is CASSSDRKSEQYF. The chain links TRBV7-2 to TRBJ2-7; 7 nucleotides agree with TRBD1. Germline lookup yields CDR1 SGHTA and CDR2 FQGNSA. V shed 4 bases, J shed 6 bases, and the junction held 6 bases outside the gene matches. CDR3 length: 13 residues. The variable domain in full, completed from reference TRBV7-2 and TRBJ2-7, reads GAGVSQSPSNKVTEKGKDVELRCDPISGHTALYWYRQSLGQGLEFLIYFQGNSAPDKSGLPSDRFSAERTGGSVSTLTIQRTQQEDSAVYLCASSSDRKSEQYFGPGTRLTVT.

This clone has only a few counts. The chain joins TRBV7-8 to TRBJ2-2, with unresolved D. CDR1 SGHVS and CDR2 FQNEAQ come from the germline V gene. V dropped 6 bases and J dropped 0 bases, with 11 bases sitting between them. CDR3 length: 15 residues. CDR3 in amino acids: CASRSWRSNTGELFF. CDR3 DNA sequence: TGTGCCAGCAGGAGCTGGCGGTCGAACACCGGGGAGCTGTTTTTT.

J is TRBJ1-5 and V is TRBV3-1 (or the pseudogene TRBV3-2); tentatively, D is TRBD1 (5 bases). CDR3 length: 13 residues. The V gene lost 8 bases and the J gene lost 4 bases, with 12 bases spanning the gap. CDR1 and CDR2 (germline): LGHDT, YNNKEL (reference sequence). CDR3 residues: CASRAGLNQPQHF. CDR3 nucleotides: TGTGCCAGCCGCGCAGGGCTAAATCAGCCCCAGCATTTT.

The CDR3 nucleotides are TGCGCCAGCAGCGCGGGACCGGGGGGATACGAGCAGTACTTC. Protein: CASSAGPGGYEQYF. The genes are TRBV5-1 and TRBJ2-7; 7 bases match TRBD2. The CDR3 is 14 amino acids. Germline-derived CDR1 and CDR2 are SGHRS and YFSETQ. The V segment lost 4 bases and the J segment 4 bases; nucleotides outside the gene matches: 8. Based on the CDR3 plus reference TRBV5-1 and TRBJ2-7, the full variable domain is KAGVTQTPRYLIKTRGQQVTLSCSPISGHRSVSWYQQTPGQGLQFLFEYFSETQRNKGNFPGRFSGRQFSNSRSEMNVSTLELGDSALYLCASSAGPGGYEQYFGPGTRLTVT.

This clone was picked up a small number of times. V usage is TRBV28 and J usage is TRBJ1-1; perhaps TRBD1 as D (6 bases). Germline V lookup: CDR1 MDHEN, CDR2 SYDVKM. The CDR3 consists of 16 residues. V lost 5 bases to trimming and J lost 1 base, with 17 bases between them. As DNA, the CDR3 is TGTGCCAGCAGTAGGGGGGGGATCGGTGGGAACACTGAAGCTTTCTTT. It codes for CASSRGGIGGNTEAFF.

The chain combines TRBV19 with TRBJ2-1, with 16 positions matching TRBD2. Germline CDR1 LNHDA, CDR2 SQIVND (reference sequence). The J segment lost 8 bases and the V segment lost 3 bases, leaving 7 bases of the junction unmatched. CDR3 length: 17 amino acids. As DNA, the CDR3 is TGTGCCAGTAGTATCATAGGGACTAGCGGGAGGGTAGATGAGCAGTTCTTC. Encoded protein: CASSIIGTSGRVDEQFF.

The V and J genes are TRBV6-6 and TRBJ1-3; 7 positions match TRBD1. V lost 7 bases, J lost 6 bases, and 9 bases stayed unmatched. CDR1 and CDR2 from the germline V gene are MNHNY and SVGAGI (reference sequence). CDR3 length: 14 amino acids. CDR3 bases: TGTGCCAGCAACCCGGGACAGAAGAAAAACACCATATATTTT. It yields the protein CASNPGQKKNTIYF.